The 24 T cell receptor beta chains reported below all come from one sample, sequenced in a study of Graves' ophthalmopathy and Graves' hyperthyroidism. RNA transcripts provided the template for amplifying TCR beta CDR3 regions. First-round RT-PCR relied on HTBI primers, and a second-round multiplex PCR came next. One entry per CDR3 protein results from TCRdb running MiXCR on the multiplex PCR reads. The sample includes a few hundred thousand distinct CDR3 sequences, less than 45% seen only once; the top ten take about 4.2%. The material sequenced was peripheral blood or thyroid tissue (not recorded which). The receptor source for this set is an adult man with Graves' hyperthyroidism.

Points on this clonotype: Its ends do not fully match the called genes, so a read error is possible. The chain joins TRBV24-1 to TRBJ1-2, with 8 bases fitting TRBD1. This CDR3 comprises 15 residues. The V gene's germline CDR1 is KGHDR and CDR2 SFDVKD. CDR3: CAISDTGGTNYGYTF. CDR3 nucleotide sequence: TGTGCCATCAGTGATACAGGGGGGACTAACTATGGCTACACCTTC.

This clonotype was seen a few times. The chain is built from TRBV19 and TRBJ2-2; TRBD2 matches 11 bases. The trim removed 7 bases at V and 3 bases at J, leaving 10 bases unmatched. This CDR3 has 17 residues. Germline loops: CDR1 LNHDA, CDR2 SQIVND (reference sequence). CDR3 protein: CASTHPGTSGYTGELFF. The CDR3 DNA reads TGTGCCAGTACTCACCCCGGGACTAGCGGATACACCGGGGAGCTGTTTTTT.

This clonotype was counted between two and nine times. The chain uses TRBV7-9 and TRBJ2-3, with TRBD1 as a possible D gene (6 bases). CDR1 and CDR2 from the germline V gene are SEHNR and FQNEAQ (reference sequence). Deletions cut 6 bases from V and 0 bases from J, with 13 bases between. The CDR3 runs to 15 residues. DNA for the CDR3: TGTGCCAGCAGTCGTCAGGGGTCTAGCACAGATACGCAGTATTTT. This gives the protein CASSRQGSSTDTQYF. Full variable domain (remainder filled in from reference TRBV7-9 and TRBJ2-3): DTGVSQNPRHKITKRGQNVTFRCDPISEHNRLYWYRQTLGQGPEFLTYFQNEAQLEKSRLLSDRFSAERPKGSFSTLEIQRTEQGDSAMYLCASSRQGSSTDTQYFGPGTRLTVL.

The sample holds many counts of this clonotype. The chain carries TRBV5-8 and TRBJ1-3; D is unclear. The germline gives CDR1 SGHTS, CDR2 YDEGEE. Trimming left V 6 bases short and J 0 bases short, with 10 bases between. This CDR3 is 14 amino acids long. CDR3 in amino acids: CASTPAGSGNTIYF. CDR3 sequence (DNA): TGTGCCAGCACCCCGGCCGGCTCTGGAAACACCATATATTTT.

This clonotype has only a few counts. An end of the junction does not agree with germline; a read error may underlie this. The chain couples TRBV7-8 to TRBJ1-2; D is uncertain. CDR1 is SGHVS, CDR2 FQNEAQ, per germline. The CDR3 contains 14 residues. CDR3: CASSLEGINYGYTF. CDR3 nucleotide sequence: TGTGCCAGCAGTTTAGAGGGAATCAACTATGGCTACACCTTC.

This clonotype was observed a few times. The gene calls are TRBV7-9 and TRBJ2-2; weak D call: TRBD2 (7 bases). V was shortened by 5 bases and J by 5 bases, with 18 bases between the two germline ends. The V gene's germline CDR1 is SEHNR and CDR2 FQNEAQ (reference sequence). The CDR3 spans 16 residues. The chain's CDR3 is CASSHLRGRATGELFF. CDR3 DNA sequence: TGTGCCAGCAGCCACTTGAGGGGGAGGGCGACCGGGGAGCTGTTTTTT.

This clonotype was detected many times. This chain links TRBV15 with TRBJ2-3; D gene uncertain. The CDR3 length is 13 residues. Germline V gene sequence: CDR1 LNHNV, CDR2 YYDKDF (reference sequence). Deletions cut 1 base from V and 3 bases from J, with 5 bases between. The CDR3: CATSRVGTDTQYF. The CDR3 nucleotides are TGTGCCACCAGCAGAGTCGGGACAGATACGCAGTATTTT.

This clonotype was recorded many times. CDR3 region: CASSFTGVNTGELFF. CDR3 DNA: TGCGCCAGCAGCTTTACAGGCGTGAACACCGGGGAGCTGTTTTTT. J is TRBJ2-2 and V is TRBV5-1; D perhaps matches TRBD1 (5 bases). CDR1 and CDR2 (germline): SGHRS, YFSETQ. The CDR3 totals 15 residues. Trimming pared 2 bases from V and 1 base from J, leaving 9 bases between.

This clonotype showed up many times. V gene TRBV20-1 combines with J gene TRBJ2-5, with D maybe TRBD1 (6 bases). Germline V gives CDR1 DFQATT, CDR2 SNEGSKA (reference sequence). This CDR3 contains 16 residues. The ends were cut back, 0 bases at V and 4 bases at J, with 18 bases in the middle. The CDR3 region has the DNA TGCAGTGCTAGAGATCCCACACAGGGCGTTGGAGAGACCCAGTACTTC. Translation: CSARDPTQGVGETQYF.

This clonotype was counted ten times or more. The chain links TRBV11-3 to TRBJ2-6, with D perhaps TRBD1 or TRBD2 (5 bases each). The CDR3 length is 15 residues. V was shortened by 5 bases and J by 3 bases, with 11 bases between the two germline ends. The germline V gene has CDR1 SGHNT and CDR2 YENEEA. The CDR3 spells CASSKSGSGANVLTF. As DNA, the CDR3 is TGTGCCAGCAGCAAATCAGGGAGTGGGGCCAACGTCCTGACTTTC.

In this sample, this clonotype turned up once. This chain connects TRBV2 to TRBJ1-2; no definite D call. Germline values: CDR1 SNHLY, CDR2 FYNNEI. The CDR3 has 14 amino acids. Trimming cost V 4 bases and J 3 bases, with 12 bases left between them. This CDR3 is CASSAPTYDYGYTF. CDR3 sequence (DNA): TGTGCCAGCAGTGCTCCTACTTATGACTATGGCTACACCTTC.

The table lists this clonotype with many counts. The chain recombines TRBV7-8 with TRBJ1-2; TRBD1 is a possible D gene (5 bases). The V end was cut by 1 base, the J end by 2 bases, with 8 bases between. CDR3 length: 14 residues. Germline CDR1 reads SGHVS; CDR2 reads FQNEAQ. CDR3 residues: CASSLGAGNYGYTF. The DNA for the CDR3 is TGTGCCAGCAGCTTAGGGGCAGGGAACTATGGCTACACCTTC.

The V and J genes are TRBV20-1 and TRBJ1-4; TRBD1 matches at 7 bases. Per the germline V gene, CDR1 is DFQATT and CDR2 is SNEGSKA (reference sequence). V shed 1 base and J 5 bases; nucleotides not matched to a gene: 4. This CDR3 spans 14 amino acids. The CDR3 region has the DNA TGCAGTGCTAGAGCCGGGACAGTAAATGAAAAACTGTTTTTT. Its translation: CSARAGTVNEKLFF.

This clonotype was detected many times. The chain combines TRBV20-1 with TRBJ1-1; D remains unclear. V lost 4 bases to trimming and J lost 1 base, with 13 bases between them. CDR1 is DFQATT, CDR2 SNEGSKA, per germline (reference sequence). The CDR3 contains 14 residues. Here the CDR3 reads CSAITGRRNTEAFF. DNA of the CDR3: TGCAGTGCTATAACCGGGAGGAGGAACACTGAAGCTTTCTTT.

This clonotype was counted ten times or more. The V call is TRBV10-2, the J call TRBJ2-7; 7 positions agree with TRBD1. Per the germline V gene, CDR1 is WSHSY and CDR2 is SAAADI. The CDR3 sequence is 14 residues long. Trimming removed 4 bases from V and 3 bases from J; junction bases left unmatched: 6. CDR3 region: CASSADRSIYEQYF. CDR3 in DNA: TGCGCCAGCAGTGCGGACAGGTCCATCTACGAGCAGTACTTC.

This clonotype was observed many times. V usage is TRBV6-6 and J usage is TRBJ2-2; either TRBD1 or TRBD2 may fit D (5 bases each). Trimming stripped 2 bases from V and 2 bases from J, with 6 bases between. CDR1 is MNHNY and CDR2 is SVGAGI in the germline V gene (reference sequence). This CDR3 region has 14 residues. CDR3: CASSYGDNTGELFF. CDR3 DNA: TGTGCCAGCAGTTACGGGGACAACACCGGGGAGCTGTTTTTT.

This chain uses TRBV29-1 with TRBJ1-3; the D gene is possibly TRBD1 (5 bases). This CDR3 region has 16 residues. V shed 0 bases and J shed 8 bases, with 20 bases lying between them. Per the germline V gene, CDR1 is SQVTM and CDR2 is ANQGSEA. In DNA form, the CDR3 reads TGCAGCGTTGAAGATCATGGCAGGGACTATGGCTACACCATATATTTT. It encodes CSVEDHGRDYGYTIYF. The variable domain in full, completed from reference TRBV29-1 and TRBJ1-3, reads SAVISQKPSRDICQRGTSLTIQCQVDSQVTMMFWYRQQPGQSLTLIATANQGSEATYESGFVIDKFPISRPNLTFSTLTVSNMSPEDSSIYLCSVEDHGRDYGYTIYFGEGSWLTVV.

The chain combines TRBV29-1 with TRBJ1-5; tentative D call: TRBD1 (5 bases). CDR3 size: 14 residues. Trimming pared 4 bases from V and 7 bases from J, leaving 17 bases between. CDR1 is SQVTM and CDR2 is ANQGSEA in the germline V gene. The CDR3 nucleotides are TGCAGCGTTGGGGGACTAGCGGGAGGCCAGCCCCAGCATTTT. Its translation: CSVGGLAGGQPQHF.

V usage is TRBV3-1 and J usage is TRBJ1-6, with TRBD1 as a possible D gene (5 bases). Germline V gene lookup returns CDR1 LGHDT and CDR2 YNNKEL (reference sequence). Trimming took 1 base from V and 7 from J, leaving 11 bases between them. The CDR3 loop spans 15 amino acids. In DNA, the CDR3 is TGTGCCAGCAGCCAAGGGAGGGGAGGGAATTCACCCCTCCACTTT. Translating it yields CASSQGRGGNSPLHF.

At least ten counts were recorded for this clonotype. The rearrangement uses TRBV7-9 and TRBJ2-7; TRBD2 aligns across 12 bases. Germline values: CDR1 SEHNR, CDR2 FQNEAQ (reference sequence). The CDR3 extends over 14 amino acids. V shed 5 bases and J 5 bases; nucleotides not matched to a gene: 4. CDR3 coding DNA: TGTGCCAGCAGCCCTACTAGCGGGAGGAACGAGCAGTACTTC. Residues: CASSPTSGRNEQYF. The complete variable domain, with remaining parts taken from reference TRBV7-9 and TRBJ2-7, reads DTGVSQNPRHKITKRGQNVTFRCDPISEHNRLYWYRQTLGQGPEFLTYFQNEAQLEKSRLLSDRFSAERPKGSFSTLEIQRTEQGDSAMYLCASSPTSGRNEQYFGPGTRLTVT.

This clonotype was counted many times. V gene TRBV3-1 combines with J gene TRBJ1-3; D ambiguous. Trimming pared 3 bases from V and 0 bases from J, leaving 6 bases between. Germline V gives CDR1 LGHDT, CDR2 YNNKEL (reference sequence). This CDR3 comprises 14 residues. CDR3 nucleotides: TGTGCCAGCAGCCAGAGAGGCTCTGGAAACACCATATATTTT. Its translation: CASSQRGSGNTIYF.

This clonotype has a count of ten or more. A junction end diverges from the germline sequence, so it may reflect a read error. The CDR3 nucleotides read TGTGCTAGCAGCTTAGGGGAGACTAACGTGGAGACCCAGTACTTC. It encodes CASSLGETNVETQYF. The chain couples TRBV7-7 to TRBJ2-5; the D gene could be TRBD1 or TRBD2 (5 bases each). CDR1 SSHAT and CDR2 FNYEAQ come from the germline V gene (reference sequence). The CDR3 sequence is 15 residues long.

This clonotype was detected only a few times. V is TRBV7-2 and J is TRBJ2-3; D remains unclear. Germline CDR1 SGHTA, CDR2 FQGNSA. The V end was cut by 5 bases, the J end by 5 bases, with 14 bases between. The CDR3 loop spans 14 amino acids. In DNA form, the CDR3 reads TGTGCCAGCAGCACTACGGCGAGAGGAGATACGCAGTATTTT. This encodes CASSTTARGDTQYF. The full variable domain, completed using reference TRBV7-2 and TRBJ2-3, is GAGVSQSPSNKVTEKGKDVELRCDPISGHTALYWYRQSLGQGLEFLIYFQGNSAPDKSGLPSDRFSAERTGGSVSTLTIQRTQQEDSAVYLCASSTTARGDTQYFGPGTRLTVL.

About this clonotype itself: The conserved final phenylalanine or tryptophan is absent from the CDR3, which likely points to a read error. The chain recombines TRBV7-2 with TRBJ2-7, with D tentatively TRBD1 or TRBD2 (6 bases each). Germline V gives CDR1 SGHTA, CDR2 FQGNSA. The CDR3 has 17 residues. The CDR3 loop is CASSTGRVGGTSYGQYL. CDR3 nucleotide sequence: TGTGCCAGCAGCACCGGGCGGGTAGGCGGGACATCCTACGGGCAGTACCTC.